The sequence of this TCR beta chain was determined in a study of response to subunit inactivated influenza vaccine. General study findings and limits: Authors suggested each seasonal flu vaccination may recruit only limited numbers of new T cells.

Only a few counts were recorded for this clonotype. Its antigen is unidentified. One entry per CDR3 protein, called by TCRdb with MiXCR from the RT-PCR reads. The sample includes 700,000 to 900,000 distinct CDR3 sequences, around 20% of them seen just once. Germline V gives CDR1 MDHEN, CDR2 SYDVKM. Trimming took off 8 bases at V and 4 bases at J, with 15 bases between the two ends. CDR3 length: 13 amino acids. This chain links TRBV28 with TRBJ2-7; D not resolved. This clonotype originated in a man in his fifties or sixties who received an inactivated influenza vaccine. Here the sequenced sample was PBMCs from blood, taken 5 days after vaccination. The CDR3 loop reads CASAGWDGYEQYF. The CDR3, as DNA: TGTGCCAGCGCCGGCTGGGATGGTTACGAGCAGTACTTC.